The next 3 T cell receptor beta chains were all read from a single sample in a study of tumor and adjacent non-tumor tissue in lung cancer. No cell sorting was done before RNA was extracted from the tissue. This non-tumor lung sample came from over 3 cm beyond the tumor edge. A modified ARM-PCR protocol with three rounds of nested PCR amplified TCRbeta. A single record per CDR3 protein comes from TCRdb applying MiXCR to the multiplex PCR reads. The sample lists around 80,000 distinct CDR3 sequences, approximately 80% seen once, with approximately 51% in the top ten. The sample taken for sequencing was distant non-tumor lung tissue. The origin of the receptors is a man between 60 and 75 years old with non-small cell lung cancer.

Note on this clonotype: Without the conserved terminal phenylalanine or tryptophan, this CDR3 likely stems from a read error. The gene calls are TRBV11-2 and TRBJ2-7; 8 bases line up with TRBD2. The CDR3 spans 13 residues. CDR1 SGHAT and CDR2 FQNNGV come from the germline V gene. Losses at the gene ends were 9 bases for V and 7 bases for J; bases not matched to a gene: 11. In DNA, the CDR3 is TGTGCCAGTAACTTAGAGTCGGGGGGGGAGCAGTACTTA. It codes for CASNLESGGEQYL.

On this clonotype itself: Its ends do not fully match the called genes, so a read error is possible. The J gene is TRBJ2-1, the V gene TRBV20-1; TRBD1 might be the D (6 bases). Per germline, CDR1 DFQATT and CDR2 SNEGSKA (reference sequence). The CDR3 has 14 amino acids. DNA for the CDR3: TGCATTGCTGGAGATGTCCAGGGGAAAAATGAGCAGTTCTTC. Encoded protein: CIAGDVQGKNEQFF.

On this clonotype itself: The junction shows a germline mismatch at one end, possibly a read error. The chain links TRBV6-5 to TRBJ2-1; the D call may be TRBD1 or TRBD2 (6 bases each). Looked up from germline, CDR1 is MNHEY and CDR2 is SVGAGI. The CDR3 has 17 residues. This CDR3 reads CASSYSYSGASFNDQFF. The CDR3 nucleotides read TGTGCCAGCAGTTACTCGTACTCGGGGGCCTCCTTCAATGACCAGTTCTTC.